This TCR beta chain was sequenced for a study of control samples from healthy donors and cancer patients. CDR1 GTSNPN and CDR2 SVGIG come from the germline V gene (reference sequence). CDR3 length equals 15 residues. Trimming took off 6 bases at V and 4 bases at J, with 20 bases between the two ends. Method: immunoSEQ multiplex PCR; TCRdb's copy keeps in-frame clones and lacks some. The sample lists tens of thousands of clones; 90% to 95% were seen once. The receptor's source is a man between 60 and 75 years old in good health. Sequenced: blood. The chain couples TRBV30 to TRBJ2-3, with D tentatively TRBD1 or TRBD2 (7 bases each). The CDR3 protein is CACNPVGGGADTQYF. The CDR3 DNA reads TGTGCCTGTAATCCGGTGGGAGGGGGCGCAGATACGCAGTATTTT.